Listed here is a single T cell receptor beta chain. Its antigen is still unknown. Survey level was the resolution at which the v3.0 immunoSEQ assay ran. Assay: immunoSEQ multiplex PCR; the TCRdb copy retains only in-frame clones and omits some. The table has some 17,000 clones, around 80% seen once. The data stem from a study of long-term antiretroviral therapy in people with HIV. Study-wide results and caveats: Collection of the blood, which took place between about 2003 and 2017, possibly occurred under older ART regimens.

With 2 bases removed from V and 0 bases from J, the gap between germline ends came to 8 bases. This CDR3 has 14 amino acids. The germline CDR1 and CDR2 sequences are SGHTA and FQGNSA. The source material was unsorted PBMCs, sampled 0.1 years before starting antiretroviral therapy. This chain links TRBV7-2 with TRBJ2-7; no definite D call. This TCR derives from a man younger than 35 with HIV. CDR3 residues: CASSLSASSYEQYF. The CDR3, as DNA: TGTGCCAGCAGCTTATCCGCAAGCTCCTACGAGCAGTACTTC.